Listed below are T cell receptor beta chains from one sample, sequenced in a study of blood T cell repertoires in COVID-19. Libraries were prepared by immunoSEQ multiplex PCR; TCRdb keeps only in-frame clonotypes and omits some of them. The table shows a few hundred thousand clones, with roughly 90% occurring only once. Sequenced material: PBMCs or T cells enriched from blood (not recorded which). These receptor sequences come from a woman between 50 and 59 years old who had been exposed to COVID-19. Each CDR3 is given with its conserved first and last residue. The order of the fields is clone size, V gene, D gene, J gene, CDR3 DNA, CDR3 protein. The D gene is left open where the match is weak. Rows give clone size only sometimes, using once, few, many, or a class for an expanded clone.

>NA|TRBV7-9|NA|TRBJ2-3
TGTGCCAGCAGCCCCTCTGAGATATATACGCAGTATTTT
CASSPSEIYTQYF
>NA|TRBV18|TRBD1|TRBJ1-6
TGTGCCAGCTCACCACGACAGGGTGGCCCCTCACCCCTCCACTTT
CASSPRQGGPSPLHF
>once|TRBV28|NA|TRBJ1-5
TGTGCCAGCAGTTTATTACAGCTCGACAATCAGCCCCAGCATTTT
CASSLLQLDNQPQHF
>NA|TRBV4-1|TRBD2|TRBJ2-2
TGCGCCAGCAGCCACACCGGACTAGCGGACCCCCTGGGCACCGGGGAGCTGTTTTTT
CASSHTGLADPLGTGELFF
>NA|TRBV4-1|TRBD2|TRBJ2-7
TGCGCCAGCAGCCAAGACGGCGGGGGTAGGTCCTACGAGCAGTACTTC
CASSQDGGGRSYEQYF
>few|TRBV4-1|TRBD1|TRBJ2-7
TGCGCCAGCAGCCAAGGTTTCACCGGGACAGCCACCTACGAGCAGTACTTC
CASSQGFTGTATYEQYF
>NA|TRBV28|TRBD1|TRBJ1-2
TGTGCCAGCAGTGCTCCGGGACAGGGCAGGAGTGGGTATGGCTACACCTTC
CASSAPGQGRSGYGYTF
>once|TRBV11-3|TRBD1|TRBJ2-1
TGTGCCAGCAGCCGGACAGGGAGTCTCTTCGATGAGCAGTTCTTC
CASSRTGSLFDEQFF
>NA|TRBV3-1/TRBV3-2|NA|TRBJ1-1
TGTGCCAGCAGCCCCTGGAGGCTGAAGAACACTGAAGCTTTCTTT
CASSPWRLKNTEAFF
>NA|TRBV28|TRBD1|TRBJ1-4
TGTGCCAGCAGTTTAAAGGGGGCACAGAGGGAAAAACTGTTTTTT
CASSLKGAQREKLFF
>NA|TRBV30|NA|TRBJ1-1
TGTGCCTGGAGCAGGGGATTTAAAGCTTTCTTT
CAWSRGFKAFF
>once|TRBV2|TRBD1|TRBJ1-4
TGTGCCAGCAGTTCTGGTGACAGGGCTAATGAAAAACTGTTTTTT
CASSSGDRANEKLFF
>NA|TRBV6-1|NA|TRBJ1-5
TGTGCCAGCAGTGAAGTATTGTCAGGGGCGTATAGCAATCAGCCCCAGCATTTT
CASSEVLSGAYSNQPQHF
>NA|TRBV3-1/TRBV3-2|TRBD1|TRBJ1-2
TGTGCCAGCAGTGCAGGGGGCAATGGCTACACCTTC
CASSAGGNGYTF
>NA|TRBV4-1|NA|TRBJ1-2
TGCGCCAGCAGCCAAGGAGTCCCGATAAGTTACACCTTC
CASSQGVPISYTF
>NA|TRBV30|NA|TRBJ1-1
TGTGCCTGGAGTGTAGAGGAGACTGAAGCTTTCTTT
CAWSVEETEAFF
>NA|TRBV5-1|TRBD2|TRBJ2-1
TGCGCCAGCAGCTTGGGCGGGGGGTACAATGAGCAGTTCTTC
CASSLGGGYNEQFF
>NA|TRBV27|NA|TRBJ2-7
TGTGCCAGCAGACCCCGGGTGGAATACGAGCAGTACTTC
CASRPRVEYEQYF
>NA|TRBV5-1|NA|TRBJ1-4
TGCGCCAGCAGCCCCAGACCAGGGACTAATGAAAAACTGTTTTTT
CASSPRPGTNEKLFF
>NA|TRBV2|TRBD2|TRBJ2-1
TGTGCCAGCAGTCGAACAGCGGGGGGAGGATACAATGAGCAGTTCTTC
CASSRTAGGGYNEQFF
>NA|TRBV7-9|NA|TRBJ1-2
TGTGCCAGCAGCTTGTCAGGGTTGGTCCTCTATGGCTACACCTTC
CASSLSGLVLYGYTF
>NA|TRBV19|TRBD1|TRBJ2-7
TGTGCCAGTAGTACCCGGACAGGTAGCTCCTACGAGCAGTACTTC
CASSTRTGSSYEQYF
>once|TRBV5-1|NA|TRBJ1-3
TGCGCCAGCAGCTCTCTGCCGGGGTACCCTGGAAACACCATATATTTT
CASSSLPGYPGNTIYF
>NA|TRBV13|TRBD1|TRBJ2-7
TGTGCCAGCAGCTCGGACAGGGGAGAGCAGTACTTC
CASSSDRGEQYF